Given below is one T cell receptor (beta chain) in context. Its specificity is not known. The data derive from a study of T cell responses to AZD1222 COVID-19 vaccine. General study findings and limits: Clonal diversity may have been underestimated in mostly white British donors. Two AZD1222 administrations were followed by greater Spike-specific TCR breadth and depth.

The germline gives CDR1 SQVTM, CDR2 ANQGSEA. The CDR3 has 12 amino acids. The V gene end was trimmed by 2 bases and the J gene end by 6 bases; junction bases not matched to a gene: 0. TCRdb's table, derived via immunoSEQ multiplex PCR, lists solely in-frame clones and lacks some. The data contain 100,000 to 150,000 clones, roughly nine tenths of them singletons. The sample consisted of peripheral blood, taken on day 0 of AZD1222 vaccination. The origin of this receptor is an adult in good health. J is TRBJ1-5 and V is TRBV29-1; 8 bases match TRBD1. CDR3 sequence (DNA): TGCAGCGTTGAAACAGGGGGTCAGCCCCAGCATTTT. The encoded protein is CSVETGGQPQHF.